The subject of this entry is one T cell receptor (beta chain). This sample is drawn from a study of regulatory T cells in long-lasting Graves disease. Regarding time point: newly diagnosed GD, antithyroid drugs for less than 3 months. Extracted PBMC RNA gave rise to the TCR library. The source of the patients was an endocrinology department in Xi'an, China. Per germline, CDR1 MNHEY and CDR2 SVGEGT. Trimming removed 5 bases from V and 6 bases from J, with 17 bases in between. The CDR3 length is 16 residues. To make TCR beta libraries, researchers used iRepertoire HTBI primers and Arm-PCR of CDR3 regions. TCRdb re-derived calls from the multiplex PCR reads in MiXCR, one entry per CDR3 protein. The sample records about 300,000 distinct CDR3 sequences, 15% to 20% being singletons.

The specimen was peripheral blood mononuclear cells (PBMCs), collected at new diagnosis, from a patient treated with antithyroid drugs. The receptor was isolated from a female donor with Graves disease. This sequence joins TRBV6-2 or TRBV6-3 and TRBJ1-6; tentatively, D is TRBD1 (6 bases). CDR3 in amino acids: CASSEEGTTSNSPLHF. The CDR3 DNA follows: TGTGCCAGCAGTGAAGAAGGGACAACTTCTAATTCACCCCTCCACTTT.